Shown below are 29 T cell receptor beta chains from a single sample sequenced in a study of T cells after yellow fever vaccination (dated by TCRdb to between 2018 and 2021). Library prep was done by 5' RACE. TCRdb lists the instrument as Illumina NovaSeq 6000. The public reads were run again by TCRdb, first through fastp at Q25 and then through MiXCR, and only productive beta chains were kept. A single entry per CDR3 protein holds the most common genes and DNA from its merged rows. In this sample the table shows fewer than 350,000 distinct CDR3 sequences, 3.6% of which occur a single time. The leading ten clones occupy 23% of the sample. The treatment or condition label here, explained by the study, means: live attenuated yellow fever vaccine strain. Sequencing was performed on PBMCs, taken on the day of the yellow fever booster vaccination. The origin of the receptors is a young man who received the YFV17D yellow fever vaccine.

This clonotype was detected only a few times. This chain uses TRBV4-3 with TRBJ2-3; 11 bases match TRBD2. The CDR3 has 16 residues. The V segment lost 2 bases and the J segment 5 bases; nucleotides outside the gene matches: 6. In germline, CDR1 is LGHNA, CDR2 YSLEER. The CDR3 DNA reads as TGCGCCAGCAGCCAATTAGCGGGGGGGGAAATAGATACGCAGTATTTT. Translated, it gives CASSQLAGGEIDTQYF.

This clonotype was seen at least ten times. This sequence joins TRBV15 and TRBJ2-7, with D hard to call. Germline loops: CDR1 LNHNV, CDR2 YYDKDF (reference sequence). The CDR3 is made up of 15 amino acids. V shed 0 bases and J shed 7 bases, with 16 bases lying between them. The CDR3 sequence is CATSRDDQPQREQYV. The DNA of the CDR3 is TGTGCCACCAGCAGAGATGATCAGCCCCAGAGGGAGCAGTACGTC.

Many counts were recorded for this clonotype. V gene TRBV7-2 combines with J gene TRBJ1-1; 10 bases are shared with TRBD1. The germline CDR1 and CDR2 sequences are SGHTA and FQGNSA. J was trimmed by 6 bases and V by 4 bases; bases with no gene match: 11. This CDR3 has 16 amino acids. CDR3 sequence reads: CASSYVTGQGRPEAFF. The CDR3 bases are TGTGCCAGCAGCTACGTAACGGGACAGGGGCGCCCTGAAGCTTTCTTT.

This clonotype was seen ten or more times. This CDR3 reads CASSQLHTDTQYF. CDR3 bases: TGCGCCAGCAGCCAACTGCACACAGATACGCAGTATTTT. The chain is built from TRBV4-1 and TRBJ2-3; D unresolved. Germline CDR1 is MGHRA and CDR2 is YSYEKL. There are 13 residues in the CDR3. The ends were cut back, 2 bases at V and 2 bases at J, with 5 bases in the middle.

The chain recombines TRBV18 with TRBJ1-5; D not certain. V was trimmed by 6 bases and J by 7 bases, leaving 13 bases between them. This CDR3 is built from 13 residues. Germline lookup yields CDR1 KGHSH and CDR2 LQKENI. CDR3 protein: CASSPGRSQPQHF. The CDR3, as DNA: TGTGCCAGCTCCCCGGGCCGCAGCCAGCCCCAGCATTTT.

This clonotype showed up just a few times. The chain combines TRBV5-1 with TRBJ1-2, with 12 bases aligning to TRBD1. The V and J ends lost 8 bases and 0 bases, in that order; junction bases with no gene match: 8. Looked up from germline, CDR1 is SGHRS and CDR2 is YFSETQ. This CDR3 contains 16 residues. Here the CDR3 DNA reads TGCGCCAGTACCCCGGGACAGGGGGCCCCTAACTATGGCTACACCTTC. Encoded protein: CASTPGQGAPNYGYTF.

The J gene is TRBJ1-2, the V gene TRBV5-4; D gene uncertain. V lost 2 bases and J lost 2, with 13 bases in between. Germline V gene lookup returns CDR1 SGHNT and CDR2 YYREEE (reference sequence). CDR3 length equals 15 residues. The CDR3 region has the DNA TGTGCCAGCAGCTTTACGGAGGATAGCAACTATGGCTACACCTTC. Protein sequence: CASSFTEDSNYGYTF.

This clonotype was picked up many times. The chain uses TRBV12-3 or TRBV12-4 and TRBJ2-6; TRBD1 matches 7 bases. The CDR3 consists of 16 residues. Trimming took 5 bases from V and 0 from J; bases not matched to a gene: 4. This chain's CDR3 is CASSAGTASGANVLTF. CDR3 nucleotide sequence: TGTGCCAGCAGTGCCGGGACAGCCTCTGGGGCCAACGTCCTGACTTTC.

This clonotype showed up many times. The CDR3 loop is CSAERDRENQETQYF. The CDR3 coding sequence is TGCAGTGCTGAAAGGGACAGGGAAAACCAAGAGACCCAGTACTTC. The rearrangement uses TRBV20-1 and TRBJ2-5; 9 bases map to TRBD1. CDR3 length: 15 amino acids. In germline, CDR1 is DFQATT, CDR2 SNEGSKA (reference sequence). V was clipped by 5 bases and J by 0 bases; unmatched bases: 7.

V and J are TRBV30 and TRBJ1-2; D is unresolved. The CDR3 is made up of 12 amino acids. The ends were cut back, 8 bases at V and 8 bases at J, with 18 bases in the middle. CDR1 and CDR2 from the germline V gene are GTSNPN and SVGIG (reference sequence). The CDR3 region is CAPLGPLEGYTF. In DNA form, the CDR3 reads TGTGCCCCCCTAGGTCCCCTGGAGGGCTACACCTTC.

This chain uses TRBV5-5 with TRBJ2-3; 8 nucleotides agree with TRBD1. The length of the CDR3 is 14 residues. V trimming: 4 bases; J trimming: 12 bases; junction bases outside the gene matches: 13. CDR1 SGHKS and CDR2 YYEKEE come from the germline V gene (reference sequence). As DNA, the CDR3 is TGTGCCAGCAGCCCCTCGTTAGGGGACAGGCAACAGTATTTT. It encodes CASSPSLGDRQQYF.

The CDR3: CARGQNPVGELFF. CDR3 DNA: TGTGCCAGGGGACAGAATCCGGTTGGGGAGCTGTTTTTT. This chain links TRBV28 with TRBJ2-2; 7 nucleotides align to TRBD1. The CDR3 has 13 amino acids. Trimming removed 9 bases from V and 8 bases from J; junction bases left unmatched: 9. Germline CDR1 and CDR2: MDHEN and SYDVKM.

The gene calls are TRBV6-2 or TRBV6-3 and TRBJ1-1; D remains ambiguous. Trimming removed 0 bases from V and 1 base from J, with 6 bases in between. Germline assignment: CDR1 MNHEY and CDR2 SVGEGT. The CDR3 extends over 14 amino acids. The CDR3 region has the DNA TGTGCCAGCAGTTACTCGACGGAGAACACTGAAGCTTTCTTT. Translation: CASSYSTENTEAFF.

This clonotype was seen a handful of times. The chain joins TRBV9 to TRBJ1-1; no reliable D call. The germline V and J ends were trimmed by 0 bases and 7 bases, with 10 bases remaining between them. The CDR3 totals 13 residues. Germline V gene data show CDR1 as SGDLS and CDR2 as YYNGEE. CDR3 protein: CASSVDGEGEAFF. DNA of the CDR3: TGTGCCAGCAGCGTAGACGGGGAGGGTGAAGCTTTCTTT. The variable domain in full, with the rest retrieved from reference TRBV9 and TRBJ1-1, is DSGVTQTPKHLITATGQRVTLRCSPRSGDLSVYWYQQSLDQGLQFLIQYYNGEERAKGNILERFSAQQFPDLHSELNLSSLELGDSALYFCASSVDGEGEAFFGQGTRLTVV.

This rearrangement joins TRBV6-5 to TRBJ1-5, with 10 positions matching TRBD1. This CDR3 has 15 amino acids. V dropped 6 bases and J dropped 5; count of bases not matched to a gene: 7. Germline V lookup: CDR1 MNHEY, CDR2 SVGAGI. The CDR3 DNA reads TGTGCCAGCAGACGTCGGGACAGGGGTGATCAGCCCCAGCATTTT. Translating it yields CASRRRDRGDQPQHF.

This clonotype has just a few counts. The chain is built from TRBV7-9 and TRBJ1-5; the D is unclear. Trimming took off 7 bases at V and 3 bases at J, with 10 bases between the two ends. CDR1 is SEHNR, CDR2 FQNEAQ, per germline (reference sequence). This CDR3 comprises 13 residues. The CDR3 DNA reads TGTGCCAGCATAGGGCAGTCCAATCAGCCCCAGCATTTT. This sequence encodes CASIGQSNQPQHF.

In its sample, this clonotype was seen many times. This chain joins TRBV7-9 and TRBJ2-5; D is perhaps TRBD1 or TRBD2 (5 bases each). The CDR3 covers 16 residues. Germline V gene lookup returns CDR1 SEHNR and CDR2 FQNEAQ (reference sequence). Trimming stripped 4 bases from V and 5 bases from J, with 20 bases between. The CDR3 DNA is TGTGCCAGCAGCTCGCCGGGCGGGCACCCAGGGGAGACCCAGTACTTC. Protein sequence: CASSSPGGHPGETQYF.

The rearrangement uses TRBV6-2 or TRBV6-3 and TRBJ1-1, with TRBD1 identical over 8 bases. Germline V gives CDR1 MNHEY, CDR2 SVGEGT. With 5 bases clipped from V and 5 bases from J, the junction kept 7 bases outside the gene matches. CDR3 length: 14 amino acids. Here the CDR3 DNA reads TGTGCCAGCAGTGGGTACAGGGGGATGACTGAAGCTTTCTTT. It codes for CASSGYRGMTEAFF.

This clonotype was recorded at least ten times. This rearrangement joins TRBV7-8 to TRBJ2-3, with D perhaps matching TRBD2 (6 bases). V gave up 2 bases and J gave up 2 bases, with 20 bases separating them. The length of the CDR3 is 18 residues. The germline V gene encodes CDR1 SGHVS and CDR2 FQNEAQ. The CDR3 DNA sequence: TGTGCCAGCAGCTTAAAGGGCTACGCGGGGCGTTTCACAGATACGCAGTATTTT. Translation gives CASSLKGYAGRFTDTQYF.

The J gene is TRBJ1-1, the V gene TRBV5-1, with 7 bases aligning to TRBD1. After removal of 1 base from V and 4 bases from J, the junction contained 4 bases not matched to a gene. The CDR3 is 14 residues long. Per the germline V gene, CDR1 is SGHRS and CDR2 is YFSETQ. CDR3 sequence reads: CASSLTGASTEAFF. The CDR3 nucleotides read TGCGCCAGCAGCTTGACAGGGGCTAGCACTGAAGCTTTCTTT. The full variable domain, its missing parts supplied by reference TRBV5-1 and TRBJ1-1, is KAGVTQTPRYLIKTRGQQVTLSCSPISGHRSVSWYQQTPGQGLQFLFEYFSETQRNKGNFPGRFSGRQFSNSRSEMNVSTLELGDSALYLCASSLTGASTEAFFGQGTRLTVV.

Here the CDR3 reads CSARDRVTGELFF. CDR3 DNA sequence: TGCAGTGCTAGAGATAGGGTCACCGGGGAGCTGTTTTTT. This rearrangement joins TRBV20-1 to TRBJ2-2; no definite D call. The CDR3 contains 13 residues. The V gene's germline CDR1 is DFQATT and CDR2 SNEGSKA (reference sequence). V was clipped by 0 bases and J by 4 bases, with 6 bases between them.

This clonotype was counted at least ten times. The chain couples TRBV7-8 to TRBJ1-1; D gene uncertain. Germline CDR1 SGHVS, CDR2 FQNEAQ. V shed 0 bases and J shed 5 bases, with 16 bases lying between them. The CDR3 totals 16 residues. The CDR3 reads CASSLALRVRMTEAFF. The CDR3 DNA reads as TGTGCCAGCAGCTTAGCTCTGCGGGTGAGGATGACTGAAGCTTTCTTT.

This clonotype occurred a few times. The chain joins TRBV5-6 to TRBJ2-1, with D possibly TRBD1 on 5 matching bases. Germline V gene lookup returns CDR1 SGHDT and CDR2 YYEEEE. Trimming pared 0 bases from V and 7 bases from J, leaving 11 bases between. CDR3 size: 14 residues. DNA for the CDR3: TGTGCCAGCAGCTTGGGACAGCCTTTTAATGAGCAGTTCTTC. This encodes CASSLGQPFNEQFF.

V usage is TRBV5-1 and J usage is TRBJ2-6; weak D call: TRBD2 (5 bases). Germline V CDR1 and CDR2: SGHRS, YFSETQ. This CDR3 has 16 amino acids. Trimming cost V 4 bases and J 0 bases, with 11 bases left between them. For the CDR3, the DNA is TGCGCCAGCAGCAGGACTCAGAGCTCTGGGGCCAACGTCCTGACTTTC. Protein sequence: CASSRTQSSGANVLTF.

This clonotype was found a few times. This chain connects TRBV29-1 to TRBJ2-7; no clear D. The CDR3 sequence is 11 residues long. Trimming cost V 1 base and J 6 bases, with 7 bases left between them. Germline lookup yields CDR1 SQVTM and CDR2 ANQGSEA. CDR3 amino acids: CSVEVQLEQYF. The DNA for the CDR3 is TGCAGCGTTGAAGTCCAGCTCGAGCAGTACTTC.

This clonotype appeared a few times. This chain joins TRBV20-1 and TRBJ2-2, with TRBD1 as a possible D gene (5 bases). The ends were cut back, 6 bases at V and 6 bases at J, with 14 bases in the middle. The CDR3 has 13 residues. Germline CDR1 is DFQATT and CDR2 is SNEGSKA (reference sequence). The CDR3, as DNA: TGCAGTGCCTCCAGGGCCCCCCCCGGGGAGCTGTTTTTT. Translation: CSASRAPPGELFF.

V is TRBV12-3 or TRBV12-4 and J is TRBJ2-3; D may be TRBD2 (6 bases). The germline V and J ends were trimmed by 5 bases and 4 bases, with 13 bases remaining between them. There are 14 residues in the CDR3. CDR3 DNA sequence: TGTGCCAGCAGTGGGACTCCTCTGGCAGATACGCAGTATTTT. It yields the protein CASSGTPLADTQYF.

The V and J genes are TRBV30 and TRBJ2-7; D remains ambiguous. The CDR3 length is 13 residues. V was pared by 2 bases and J by 6 bases, with 14 bases between. Germline V lookup: CDR1 GTSNPN, CDR2 SVGIG (reference sequence). CDR3 sequence (DNA): TGTGCCTGGAGTATACAGAGGTTTTCCGAGCAGTACTTC. Translation gives CAWSIQRFSEQYF.

The sample holds many counts of this clonotype. The chain recombines TRBV4-1 with TRBJ2-7, with D possibly matching TRBD1 (6 bases). CDR3 length equals 14 residues. Trimming removed 0 bases at V and 1 base at J, with 7 bases between. The germline CDR1 and CDR2 sequences are MGHRA and YSYEKL. The chain's CDR3 is CASSQEDSSYEQYV. The CDR3 region has the DNA TGCGCCAGCAGCCAAGAGGACAGTTCCTACGAGCAGTACGTC.